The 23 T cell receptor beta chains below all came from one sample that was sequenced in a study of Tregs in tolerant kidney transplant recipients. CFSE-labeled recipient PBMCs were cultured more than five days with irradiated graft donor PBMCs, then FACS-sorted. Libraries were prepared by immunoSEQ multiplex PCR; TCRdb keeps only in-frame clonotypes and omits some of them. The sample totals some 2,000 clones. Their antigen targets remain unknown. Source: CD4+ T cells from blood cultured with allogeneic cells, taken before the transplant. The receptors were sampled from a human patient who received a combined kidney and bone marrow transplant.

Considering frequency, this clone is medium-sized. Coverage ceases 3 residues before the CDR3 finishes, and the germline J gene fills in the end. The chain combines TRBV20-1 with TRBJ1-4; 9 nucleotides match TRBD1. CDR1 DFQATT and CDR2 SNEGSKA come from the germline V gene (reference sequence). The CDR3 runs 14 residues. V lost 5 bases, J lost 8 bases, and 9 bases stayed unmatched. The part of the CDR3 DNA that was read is TGCAGTGCTTTCCCTCTAGGGACAGGGGAAAAA. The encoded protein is CSAFPLGTGEK. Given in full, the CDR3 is CSAFPLGTGEKLFF.

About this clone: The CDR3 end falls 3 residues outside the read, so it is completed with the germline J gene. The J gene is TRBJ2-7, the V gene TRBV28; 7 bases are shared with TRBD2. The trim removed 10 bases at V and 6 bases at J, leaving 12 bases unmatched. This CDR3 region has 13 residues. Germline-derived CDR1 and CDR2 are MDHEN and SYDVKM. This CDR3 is CATIMGGSVEQYF. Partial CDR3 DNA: TGTGCCACCATTATGGGGGGGTCCGTCGAG. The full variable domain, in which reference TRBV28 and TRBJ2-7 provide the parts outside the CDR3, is DVKVTQSSRYLVKRTGEKVFLECVQDMDHENMFWYRQDPGLGLRLIYFSYDVKMKEKGDIPEGYSVSREKKERFSLILESASTNQTSMYLCATIMGGSVEQYFGPGTRLTVT.

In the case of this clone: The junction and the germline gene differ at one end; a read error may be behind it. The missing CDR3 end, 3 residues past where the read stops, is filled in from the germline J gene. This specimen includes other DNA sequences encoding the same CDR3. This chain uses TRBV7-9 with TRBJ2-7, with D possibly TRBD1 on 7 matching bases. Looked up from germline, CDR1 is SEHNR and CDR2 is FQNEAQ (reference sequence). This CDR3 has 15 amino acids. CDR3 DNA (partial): TGTGCCAGCAGTTTAGGAGGGGGCCGGGTTTACGAG. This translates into CASSLGGGRVYE. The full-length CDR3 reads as CASSLGGGRVYEQYF.

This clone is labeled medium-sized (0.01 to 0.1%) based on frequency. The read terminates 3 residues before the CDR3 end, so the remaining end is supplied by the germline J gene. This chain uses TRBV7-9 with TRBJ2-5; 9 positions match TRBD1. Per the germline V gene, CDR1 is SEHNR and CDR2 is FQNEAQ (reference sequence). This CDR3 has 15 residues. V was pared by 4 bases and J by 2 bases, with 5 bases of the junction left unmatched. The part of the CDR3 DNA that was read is TGTGCCAGCAGCTCGGGACAGGGCGCTCAAGAGACC. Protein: CASSSGQGAQET. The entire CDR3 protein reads CASSSGQGAQETQYF.

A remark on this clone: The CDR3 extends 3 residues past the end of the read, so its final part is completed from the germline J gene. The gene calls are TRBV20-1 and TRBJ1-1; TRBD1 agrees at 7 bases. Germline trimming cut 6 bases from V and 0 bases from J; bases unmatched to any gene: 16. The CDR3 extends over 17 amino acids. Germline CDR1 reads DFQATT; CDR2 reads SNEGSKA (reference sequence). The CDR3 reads CSAEGAAGSLVNTEAFF. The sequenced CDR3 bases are TGCAGTGCAGAGGGGGCCGCGGGTTCCCTTGTGAACACTGAA.

CDR3 sequence: CASNPADSSNQPQHF. The CDR3 DNA, read in part, is TGTGCCAGTAACCCGGCAGACTCTAGCAATCAGCCC. V is TRBV19 and J is TRBJ1-5; D gene uncertain. The missing CDR3 end, 3 residues past where the read stops, is filled in from the germline J gene. Germline CDR1 LNHDA, CDR2 SQIVND (reference sequence). With 7 bases removed from V and 0 bases from J, the gap between germline ends came to 13 bases. The CDR3 has 15 amino acids. Variable domain in full (rest from reference TRBV19 and TRBJ1-5): DGGITQSPKYLFRKEGQNVTLSCEQNLNHDAMYWYRQDPGQGLRLIYYSQIVNDFQKGDIAEGYSVSREKKESFPLTVTSAQKNPTAFYLCASNPADSSNQPQHFGDGTRLSIL.

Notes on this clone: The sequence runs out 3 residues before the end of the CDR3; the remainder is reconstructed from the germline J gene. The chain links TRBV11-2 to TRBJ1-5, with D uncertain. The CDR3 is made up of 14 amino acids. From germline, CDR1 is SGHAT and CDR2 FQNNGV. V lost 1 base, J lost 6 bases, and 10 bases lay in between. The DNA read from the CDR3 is TGTGCCAGCAGCTTAGGACAACGTGGTCAGCCC. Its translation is CASSLGQRGQP. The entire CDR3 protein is CASSLGQRGQPQHF.

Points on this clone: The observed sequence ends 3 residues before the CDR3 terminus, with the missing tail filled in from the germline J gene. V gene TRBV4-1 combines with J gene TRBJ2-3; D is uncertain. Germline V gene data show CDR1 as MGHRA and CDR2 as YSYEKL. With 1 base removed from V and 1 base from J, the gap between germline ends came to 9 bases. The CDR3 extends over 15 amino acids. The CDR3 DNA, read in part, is TGCGCCAGCAGCCAAGTAGTAGCCCGCACAGATACG. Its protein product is CASSQVVARTDT. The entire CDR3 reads CASSQVVARTDTQYF.

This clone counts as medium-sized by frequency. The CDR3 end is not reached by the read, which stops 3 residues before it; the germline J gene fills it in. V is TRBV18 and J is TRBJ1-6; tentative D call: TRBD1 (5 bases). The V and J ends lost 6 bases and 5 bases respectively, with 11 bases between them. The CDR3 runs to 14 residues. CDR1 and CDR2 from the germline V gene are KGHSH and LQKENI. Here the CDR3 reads CASSQGGDNSPLHF. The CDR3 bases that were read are TGTGCCAGCTCCCAGGGCGGGGATAATTCACCC.

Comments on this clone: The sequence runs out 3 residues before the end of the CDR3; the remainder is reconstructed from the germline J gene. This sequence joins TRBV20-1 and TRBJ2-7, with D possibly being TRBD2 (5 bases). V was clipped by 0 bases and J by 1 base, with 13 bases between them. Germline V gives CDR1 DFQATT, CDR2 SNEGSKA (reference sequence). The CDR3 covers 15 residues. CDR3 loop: CSARDPGEISYEQYF. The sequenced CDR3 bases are TGCAGTGCTAGAGATCCCGGGGAGATATCCTACGAG.

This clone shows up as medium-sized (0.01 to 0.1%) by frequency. The CDR3 here is CASSDRGQGYGYTF. CDR3 DNA (partial): TGTGCCAGCAGTGACCGGGGACAGGGGTATGGC. J is TRBJ1-2 and V is TRBV2; 10 nucleotides line up with TRBD1. The read falls 3 residues short of the CDR3 end, and the missing part is taken from the germline J gene. This CDR3 has 14 amino acids. V was pared by 3 bases and J by 5 bases, with 3 bases of the junction left unmatched. Germline loops: CDR1 SNHLY, CDR2 FYNNEI. The variable domain in full, completed from reference TRBV2 and TRBJ1-2, reads EPEVTQTPSHQVTQMGQEVILRCVPISNHLYFYWYRQILGQKVEFLVSFYNNEISEKSEIFDDQFSVERPDGSNFTLKIRSTKLEDSAMYFCASSDRGQGYGYTFGSGTRLTVV.

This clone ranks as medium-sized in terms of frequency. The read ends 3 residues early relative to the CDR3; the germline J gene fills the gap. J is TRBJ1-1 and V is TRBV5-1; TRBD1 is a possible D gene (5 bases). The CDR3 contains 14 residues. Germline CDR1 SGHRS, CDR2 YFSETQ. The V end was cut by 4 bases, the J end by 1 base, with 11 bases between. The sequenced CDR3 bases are TGCGCCAGCAGCCGATTCACAGGGAACACTGAA. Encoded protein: CASSRFTGNTE. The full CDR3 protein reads CASSRFTGNTEAFF.

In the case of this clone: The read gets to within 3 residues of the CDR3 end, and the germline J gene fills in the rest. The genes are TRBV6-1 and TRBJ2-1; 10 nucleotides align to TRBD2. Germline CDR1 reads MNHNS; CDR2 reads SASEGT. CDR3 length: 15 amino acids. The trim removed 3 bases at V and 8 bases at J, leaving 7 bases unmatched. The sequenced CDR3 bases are TGTGCCAGCAGTGAGCTAGCGGGGGTTAGGGATGAG. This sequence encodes CASSELAGVRDE. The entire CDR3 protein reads CASSELAGVRDEQFF.

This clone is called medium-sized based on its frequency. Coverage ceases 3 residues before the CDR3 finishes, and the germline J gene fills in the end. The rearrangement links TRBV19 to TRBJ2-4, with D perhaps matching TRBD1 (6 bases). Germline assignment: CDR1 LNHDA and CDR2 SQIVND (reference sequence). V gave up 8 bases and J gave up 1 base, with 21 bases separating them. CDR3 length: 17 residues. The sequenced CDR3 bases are TGTGCCAGTGCCGGGACATTGGGGGTGGGTGCCAAAAACATT. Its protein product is CASAGTLGVGAKNI. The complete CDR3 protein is CASAGTLGVGAKNIQYF.

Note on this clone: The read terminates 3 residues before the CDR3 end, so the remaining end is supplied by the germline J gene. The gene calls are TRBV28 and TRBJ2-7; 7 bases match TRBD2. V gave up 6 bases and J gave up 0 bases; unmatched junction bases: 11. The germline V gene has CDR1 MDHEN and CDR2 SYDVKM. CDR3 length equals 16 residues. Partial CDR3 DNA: TGTGCCAGCAGCCCAAGCGGGATCCGCTTCTCCTACGAG. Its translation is CASSPSGIRFSYE. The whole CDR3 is CASSPSGIRFSYEQYF.

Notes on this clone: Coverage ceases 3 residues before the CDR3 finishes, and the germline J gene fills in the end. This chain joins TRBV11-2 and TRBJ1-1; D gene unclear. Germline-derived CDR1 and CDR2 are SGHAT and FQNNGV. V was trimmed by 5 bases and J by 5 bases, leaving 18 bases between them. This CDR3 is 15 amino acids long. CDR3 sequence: CASSPRGGARTEAFF. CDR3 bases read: TGTGCCAGCAGCCCCCGCGGTGGAGCGAGAACTGAA.

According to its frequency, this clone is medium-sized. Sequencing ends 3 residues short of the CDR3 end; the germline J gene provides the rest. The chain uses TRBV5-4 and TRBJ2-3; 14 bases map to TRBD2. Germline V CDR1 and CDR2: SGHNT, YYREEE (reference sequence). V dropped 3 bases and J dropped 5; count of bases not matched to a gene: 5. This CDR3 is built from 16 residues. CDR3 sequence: CASSSGLAGGLDTQYF. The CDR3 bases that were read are TGTGCCAGCAGCTCCGGACTAGCGGGAGGATTAGATACG.

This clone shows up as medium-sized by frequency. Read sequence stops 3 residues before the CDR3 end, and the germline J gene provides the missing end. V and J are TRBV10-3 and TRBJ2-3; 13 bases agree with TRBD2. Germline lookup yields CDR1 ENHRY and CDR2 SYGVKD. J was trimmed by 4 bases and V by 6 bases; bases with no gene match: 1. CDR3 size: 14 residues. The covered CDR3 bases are TGTGCCATCAGAGGGACTAGCGGGGCAGATACG. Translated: CAIRGTSGADT. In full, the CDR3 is CAIRGTSGADTQYF.

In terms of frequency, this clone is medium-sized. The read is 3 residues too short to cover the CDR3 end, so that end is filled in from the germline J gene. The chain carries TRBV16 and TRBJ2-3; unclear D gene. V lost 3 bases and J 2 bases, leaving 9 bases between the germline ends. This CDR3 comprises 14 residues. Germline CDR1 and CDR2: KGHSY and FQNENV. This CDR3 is CASSHEQPTDTQYF. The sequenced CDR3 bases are TGTGCCAGCAGCCATGAACAGCCCACAGATACG.

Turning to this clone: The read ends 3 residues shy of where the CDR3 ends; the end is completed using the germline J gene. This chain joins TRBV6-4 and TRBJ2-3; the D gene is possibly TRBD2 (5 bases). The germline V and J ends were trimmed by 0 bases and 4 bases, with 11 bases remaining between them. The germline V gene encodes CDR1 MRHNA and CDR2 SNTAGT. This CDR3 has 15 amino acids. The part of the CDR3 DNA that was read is TGTGCCAGCAGTGACTCCGGAGCGGACTCAGATACG. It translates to CASSDSGADSDT. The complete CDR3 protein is CASSDSGADSDTQYF.

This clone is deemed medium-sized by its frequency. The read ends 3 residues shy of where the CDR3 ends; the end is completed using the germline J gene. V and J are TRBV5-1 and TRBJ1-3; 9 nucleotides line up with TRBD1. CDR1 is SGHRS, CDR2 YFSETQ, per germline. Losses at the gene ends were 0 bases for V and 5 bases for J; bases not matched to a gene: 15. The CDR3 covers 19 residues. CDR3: CASSLEGTGGQGNRNTIYF. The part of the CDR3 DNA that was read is TGCGCCAGCAGCTTGGAAGGAACCGGGGGACAGGGTAATAGAAACACC.

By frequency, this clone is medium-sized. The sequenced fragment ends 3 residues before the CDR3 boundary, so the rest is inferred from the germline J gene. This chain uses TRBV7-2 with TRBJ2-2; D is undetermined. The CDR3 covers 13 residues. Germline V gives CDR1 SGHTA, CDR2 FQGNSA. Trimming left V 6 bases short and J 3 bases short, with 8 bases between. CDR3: CASRLGYTGELFF. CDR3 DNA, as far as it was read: TGTGCCAGCAGGCTCGGTTACACCGGGGAG.

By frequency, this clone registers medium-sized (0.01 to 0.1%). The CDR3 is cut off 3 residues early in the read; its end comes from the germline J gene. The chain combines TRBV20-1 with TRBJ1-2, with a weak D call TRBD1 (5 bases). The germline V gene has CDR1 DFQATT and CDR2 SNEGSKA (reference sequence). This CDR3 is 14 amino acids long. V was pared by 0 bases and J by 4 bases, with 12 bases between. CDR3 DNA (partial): TGCAGTGCTAGAGACCGGGGGTCCGGCTATGGC. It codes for CSARDRGSGYG. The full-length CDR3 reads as CSARDRGSGYGYTF.